Shown below are 14 T cell receptor beta chains from a single sample sequenced in a study of shared clonotypes between healthy human individuals. Measured with immunoSEQ multiplex PCR; TCRdb has only the in-frame clones, and not every one. The data show about 2.4 million clones, approximately 93% seen once. The material sequenced was naive CD4+ T cells from PBMCs. Specified subset: CD45RA+ positively selected. The receptors were sampled from a man aged 18 to 30 in good health. Some clones in this sample may be carry-over from other donors' samples.

This clone was observed a handful of times. The V and J genes are TRBV28 and TRBJ1-5; TRBD1 matches 10 bases. The CDR3 has 16 residues. Germline values: CDR1 MDHEN, CDR2 SYDVKM. Trimming removed 7 bases from V and 2 bases from J; junction bases left unmatched: 8. The CDR3 loop is CASIGPGTGGNQPQHF. CDR3 in DNA: TGTGCCAGCATCGGACCCGGGACAGGGGGCAATCAGCCCCAGCATTTT.

This clone appeared a single time. The chain recombines TRBV5-4 with TRBJ2-7; 14 nucleotides agree with TRBD2. With V trimmed by 5 bases and J by 6 bases, 7 bases remained unmatched. The V gene's germline CDR1 is SGHNT and CDR2 YYREEE (reference sequence). CDR3 length equals 15 residues. DNA of the CDR3: TGTGCCAGCAGAAAGGGACTAGCGGGAGCCGTCGAGCAGTACTTC. Its translation: CASRKGLAGAVEQYF. The full variable domain, completed using reference TRBV5-4 and TRBJ2-7, is ETGVTQSPTHLIKTRGQQVTLRCSSQSGHNTVSWYQQALGQGPQFIFQYYREEENGRGNFPPRFSGLQFPNYSSELNVNALELDDSALYLCASRKGLAGAVEQYFGPGTRLTVT.

This chain joins TRBV6-5 and TRBJ2-7; maybe TRBD2 (6 bases). The V and J ends lost 2 bases and 5 bases respectively, with 13 bases between them. The CDR3 loop spans 14 amino acids. Germline V lookup: CDR1 MNHEY, CDR2 SVGAGI. The CDR3 nucleotides are TGTGCCAGCAGTTACGGACTACGCACCGACGAGCAGTACTTC. This sequence encodes CASSYGLRTDEQYF.

The chain links TRBV19 to TRBJ2-2; TRBD2 agrees at 12 bases. CDR1 LNHDA and CDR2 SQIVND come from the germline V gene (reference sequence). This CDR3 is 16 amino acids long. The trim removed 9 bases at V and 3 bases at J, leaving 8 bases unmatched. CDR3 sequence: CASPGLAGSYTGELFF. For the CDR3, the DNA is TGTGCCAGCCCTGGACTAGCGGGATCGTACACCGGGGAGCTGTTTTTT.

DNA of the CDR3: TGTGCCAGCAGTAGGGGGGACAGGCAAGAGACCCAGTACTTC. This gives the protein CASSRGDRQETQYF. The chain couples TRBV27 to TRBJ2-5, with TRBD1 identical over 8 bases. J was trimmed by 2 bases and V by 5 bases; bases with no gene match: 4. This CDR3 spans 14 amino acids. The V gene's germline CDR1 is MNHEY and CDR2 SMNVEV (reference sequence).

V and J are TRBV6-5 and TRBJ1-5, with unresolved D. CDR3 length equals 15 residues. Germline CDR1 MNHEY, CDR2 SVGAGI. Trimming left V 6 bases short and J 0 bases short, with 12 bases between. The CDR3 is CASSPTGNSNQPQHF. Written as DNA, the CDR3 is TGTGCCAGCAGCCCGACGGGTAATAGCAATCAGCCCCAGCATTTT.

This clone appeared a single time. Written as DNA, the CDR3 is TGTGCCAGCAGCTCGGGGAGGTTCCGCACAGATACGCAGTATTTT. Its translation: CASSSGRFRTDTQYF. The rearrangement uses TRBV5-4 and TRBJ2-3; tentative D call: TRBD2 (6 bases). The germline gives CDR1 SGHNT, CDR2 YYREEE (reference sequence). CDR3 length: 15 amino acids. V was trimmed by 3 bases and J by 1 base, leaving 12 bases between them.

The rearrangement links TRBV28 to TRBJ2-5; 9 bases line up with TRBD1. CDR3 length: 15 amino acids. J lost 2 bases, V lost 0 bases, and 1 base had no gene match. From germline, CDR1 is MDHEN and CDR2 SYDVKM. CDR3 region: CASSLWGQGQETQYF. DNA for the CDR3: TGTGCCAGCAGTTTATGGGGACAGGGACAAGAGACCCAGTACTTC.

The rearrangement uses TRBV4-1 and TRBJ2-5, with TRBD1 matching 8 bases. CDR1 is MGHRA and CDR2 is YSYEKL in the germline V gene. This CDR3 comprises 15 residues. The ends lost 2 bases at V and 5 bases at J; junction bases unmatched: 7. The CDR3 nucleotides read TGCGCCAGCAGCCAAATCCCCGGGACAGGTGAGACCCAGTACTTC. Its translation: CASSQIPGTGETQYF.

For this clone: Other DNA sequences of this sample code for an identical CDR3. V is TRBV29-1 and J is TRBJ2-5, with 8 bases lining up with TRBD1. Germline-derived CDR1 and CDR2 are SQVTM and ANQGSEA. After removal of 4 bases from V and 3 bases from J, the junction contained 1 base not matched to a gene. The CDR3 contains 12 residues. The CDR3 region has the DNA TGCAGCGTTGCAGGGGGCGAAGAGACCCAGTACTTC. This encodes CSVAGGEETQYF. The whole variable domain, filled in from reference TRBV29-1 and TRBJ2-5, reads SAVISQKPSRDICQRGTSLTIQCQVDSQVTMMFWYRQQPGQSLTLIATANQGSEATYESGFVIDKFPISRPNLTFSTLTVSNMSPEDSSIYLCSVAGGEETQYFGPGTRLLVL.

The chain combines TRBV11-2 with TRBJ2-1; D gene uncertain. Germline CDR1 is SGHAT and CDR2 is FQNNGV. V lost 3 bases, J lost 0 bases, and 15 bases lay in between. The CDR3 length is 17 residues. The CDR3 region has the DNA TGTGCCAGCAGCTTCAGGCGGAGATTCCGCTCCTACAATGAGCAGTTCTTC. Translating it yields CASSFRRRFRSYNEQFF.

V and J are TRBV25-1 and TRBJ1-1; D gene ambiguous. The V gene's germline CDR1 is MGHDK and CDR2 SYGVNS. The V end was cut by 10 bases, the J end by 12 bases, with 27 bases between. There are 14 residues in the CDR3. The CDR3 is CATSLIGPQLGTFF. CDR3 nucleotides: TGTGCCACCTCTCTTATCGGGCCCCAATTAGGAACTTTCTTT.

This clone came up once. This sequence joins TRBV7-2 and TRBJ2-1; 9 bases map to TRBD2. CDR3 length: 15 residues. With V trimmed by 5 bases and J by 7 bases, 9 bases remained unmatched. Looked up from germline, CDR1 is SGHTA and CDR2 is FQGNSA. The CDR3 sequence: CASSPPRSGRNEQFF. For the CDR3, the DNA is TGTGCCAGCAGCCCTCCGAGGAGCGGGAGGAATGAGCAGTTCTTC. Combining the CDR3 with reference TRBV7-2 and TRBJ2-1 gives the whole variable domain GAGVSQSPSNKVTEKGKDVELRCDPISGHTALYWYRQSLGQGLEFLIYFQGNSAPDKSGLPSDRFSAERTGGSVSTLTIQRTQQEDSAVYLCASSPPRSGRNEQFFGPGTRLTVL.

The chain combines TRBV5-4 with TRBJ1-2; 10 positions agree with TRBD1. The CDR3 has 16 amino acids. Trimming took 5 bases from V and 0 from J; bases not matched to a gene: 7. Germline CDR1 reads SGHNT; CDR2 reads YYREEE (reference sequence). The chain's CDR3 is CASREPGQGTNYGYTF. The DNA for the CDR3 is TGTGCCAGCAGGGAACCGGGACAGGGGACTAACTATGGCTACACCTTC.